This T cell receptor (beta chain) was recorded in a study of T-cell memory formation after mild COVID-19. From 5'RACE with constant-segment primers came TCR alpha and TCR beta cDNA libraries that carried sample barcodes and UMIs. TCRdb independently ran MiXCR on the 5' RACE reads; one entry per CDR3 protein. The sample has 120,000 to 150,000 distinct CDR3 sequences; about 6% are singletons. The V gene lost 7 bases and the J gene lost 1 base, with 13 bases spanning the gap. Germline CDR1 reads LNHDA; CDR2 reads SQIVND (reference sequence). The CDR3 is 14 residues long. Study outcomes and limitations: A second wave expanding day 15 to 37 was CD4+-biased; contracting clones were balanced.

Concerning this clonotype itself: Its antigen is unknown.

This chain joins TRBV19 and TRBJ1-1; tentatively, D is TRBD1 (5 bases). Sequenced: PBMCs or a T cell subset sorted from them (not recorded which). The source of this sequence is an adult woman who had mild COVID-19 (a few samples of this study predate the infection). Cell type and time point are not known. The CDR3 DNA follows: TGTGCCAGTAAACGTGAGGACACGAACACTGAAGCTTTCTTT. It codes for CASKREDTNTEAFF. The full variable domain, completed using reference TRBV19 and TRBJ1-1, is DGGITQSPKYLFRKEGQNVTLSCEQNLNHDAMYWYRQDPGQGLRLIYYSQIVNDFQKGDIAEGYSVSREKKESFPLTVTSAQKNPTAFYLCASKREDTNTEAFFGQGTRLTVV.